Listed here is a single T cell receptor beta chain. These data are taken from a study of control samples from healthy donors and cancer patients. The repertoire was sequenced with immunoSEQ multiplex PCR; TCRdb's copy has only in-frame clones and lacks some. The sample has roughly 95,000 clones, around nine tenths seen once; the top ten hold around 3%. V dropped 3 bases and J dropped 2 bases, with 13 bases sitting between them. Germline lookup yields CDR1 ENHRY and CDR2 SYGVKD. The CDR3 has 15 amino acids. The chain uses TRBV10-3 and TRBJ1-1; no firm D call. Sequenced input: blood. This receptor was identified in a human donor in good health. The donor label of this sample is uncertain. CDR3 sequence (DNA): TGTGCCATCAGTGATGCAGTTGGGCGAAACACTGAAGCTTTCTTT. It encodes CAISDAVGRNTEAFF.